Listed below are T cell receptor beta chains from one sample, sequenced in a study of human T cells and chemical hapten exposure. TCRdb re-derived calls from the RACE reads in MiXCR, one entry per CDR3 protein. This sample carries more than 90,000 distinct CDR3 sequences, roughly 10% of them seen once, and the ten largest clones take 2.2%. Sequenced here: whole blood, sampled in connection with sensitization to the hapten diphenylcyclopropenone (DPC). These receptors were collected from a man aged 35 to 55 with alopecia areata. Some clones in this sample may be carry-over from other donors' samples. The CDR3 runs from the conserved cysteine through the conserved F or W. The D gene is left open where the match is weak. Clone size is stated in some rows and not others, as once, few, many or a class when expanded.

v_call	d_call	j_call	clone_size	cdr3_aa	cdr3_nt
TRBV28	TRBD1	TRBJ2-7	.	CASIPGQGSYEQYF	TGTGCCAGCATTCCGGGACAGGGTTCCTACGAGCAGTACTTC
TRBV11-1	.	TRBJ1-2	few	CASSPSGRHGYTF	TGTGCCAGCAGCCCATCAGGGCGCCATGGCTACACCTTC
TRBV27	.	TRBJ1-6	.	CASSYILQDSPLHF	TGTGCCAGCAGTTACATCTTACAGGATTCACCCCTCCACTTT
TRBV6-5	TRBD1	TRBJ1-6	.	CASSDTGVLYNSPLHF	TGTGCCAGCAGTGATACAGGGGTCCTCTATAATTCACCCCTCCACTTT
TRBV7-2	.	TRBJ1-5	.	CASSLKGWGEVDQPQHF	TGTGCCAGCAGCTTAAAGGGCTGGGGGGAAGTAGATCAGCCCCAGCATTTT
TRBV6-6	.	TRBJ2-1	.	CASYEGNEQFF	TGTGCCAGCTACGAGGGGAATGAGCAGTTCTTC
TRBV28	TRBD1	TRBJ1-5	many	CASSSGQGSNQPQHF	TGTGCCAGCAGTTCGGGACAGGGATCCAATCAGCCCCAGCATTTT
TRBV6-2/TRBV6-3	TRBD2	TRBJ2-1	.	CASSIGLAGGRKFF	TGTGCCAGCAGCATCGGACTAGCGGGAGGGCGTAAGTTCTTC
TRBV7-9	.	TRBJ2-5	.	CASSFTSPETQYF	TGTGCCAGCAGCTTTACTAGTCCAGAGACCCAGTACTTC
TRBV9	.	TRBJ2-1	.	CASSPGQTYNEQFF	TGTGCCAGCAGCCCCGGGCAGACCTACAATGAGCAGTTCTTC
TRBV7-2	.	TRBJ2-7	.	CASSLDQAYEQYF	TGTGCCAGCAGCTTAGACCAGGCCTACGAGCAGTACTTC
TRBV2	.	TRBJ2-1	.	CASRGDQYNEQFF	TGTGCCAGCAGAGGGGACCAATACAATGAGCAGTTCTTC
TRBV6-2/TRBV6-3	.	TRBJ1-1	.	CASSPGRLEAFF	TGTGCCAGCAGCCCCGGACGGCTTGAAGCTTTCTTT
TRBV7-9	TRBD2	TRBJ2-3	few	CASSPGLAGEETQYF	TGTGCCAGCAGCCCGGGACTAGCGGGAGAAGAAACGCAGTATTTT
TRBV6-2/TRBV6-3	.	TRBJ2-3	.	CASSNQGPLDTQYF	TGTGCCAGCAGTAACCAGGGCCCTCTGGATACGCAGTATTTT
TRBV5-8	TRBD1	TRBJ1-1	many	CASSGGQARAFF	TGTGCCAGCAGCGGAGGACAGGCTAGGGCTTTCTTT
TRBV29-1	.	TRBJ2-3	.	CSVVQGTDTQYF	TGCAGCGTTGTCCAGGGGACAGATACGCAGTATTTT